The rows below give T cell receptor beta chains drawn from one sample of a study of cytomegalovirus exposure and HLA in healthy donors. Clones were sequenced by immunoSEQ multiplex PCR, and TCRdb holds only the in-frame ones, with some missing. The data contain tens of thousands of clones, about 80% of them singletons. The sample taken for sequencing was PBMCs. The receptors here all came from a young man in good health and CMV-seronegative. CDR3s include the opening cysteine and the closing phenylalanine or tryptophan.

CDR3aa: CASSLTVSGANVLTF
j_gene: TRBJ2-6
v_gene: TRBV5-1

CDR3aa: CASSFGTHEAFF
j_gene: TRBJ1-1
v_gene: TRBV7-9

CDR3aa: CASSDSQGGYTEAFF
j_gene: TRBJ1-1
v_gene: TRBV2

CDR3aa: CASSLARTPQETQYF
j_gene: TRBJ2-5
v_gene: TRBV5-4

CDR3aa: CASNPLDTDSGNTIYF
j_gene: TRBJ1-3
v_gene: TRBV2

CDR3aa: CASSQGRGSYEQYF
j_gene: TRBJ2-7
v_gene: TRBV2

CDR3aa: CASSVVSGYGYTF
j_gene: TRBJ1-2
v_gene: TRBV9

CDR3aa: CASSPWGGGNTGELFF
j_gene: TRBJ2-2
v_gene: TRBV27

CDR3aa: CASSQRQGEAFF
j_gene: TRBJ1-1
v_gene: TRBV6-6

CDR3aa: CAIRSTGGGNTIYF
j_gene: TRBJ1-3
v_gene: TRBV10-3

CDR3aa: CASSLASGGAAGELFF
j_gene: TRBJ2-2
v_gene: TRBV7-9

CDR3aa: CASSATGHGSNQPQHF
j_gene: TRBJ1-5
v_gene: TRBV19

CDR3aa: CASSLVLISGYTF
j_gene: TRBJ1-2
v_gene: TRBV7-2

CDR3aa: CASRTDRGSTDTQYF
j_gene: TRBJ2-3
v_gene: TRBV2

CDR3aa: CASSVGGLNQPQHF
j_gene: TRBJ1-5
v_gene: TRBV7-2

CDR3aa: CATSRDPPGGLGETQYF
j_gene: TRBJ2-5
v_gene: TRBV15

CDR3aa: CASQVMQGSGGYTF
j_gene: TRBJ1-2
v_gene: TRBV7-6

CDR3aa: CASSFSGGAGGRQEQYF
j_gene: TRBJ2-7
v_gene: TRBV11-2

CDR3aa: CASSYPGTGGMVTQYF
j_gene: TRBJ2-5
v_gene: TRBV19

CDR3aa: CASSHAGQTANYGYTF
j_gene: TRBJ1-2
v_gene: TRBV4-1

CDR3aa: CASSSRQGGEQYF
j_gene: TRBJ2-7
v_gene: TRBV5-1

CDR3aa: CASSLFEGARGANVLTF
j_gene: TRBJ2-6
v_gene: TRBV11-2

CDR3aa: CASSPGDNGGYTF
j_gene: TRBJ1-2
v_gene: TRBV18

CDR3aa: CASRWGQGNTEAFF
j_gene: TRBJ1-1
v_gene: TRBV19

CDR3aa: CASSWTGIGANVLTF
j_gene: TRBJ2-6
v_gene: TRBV5-1

CDR3aa: CASSLSPLAGSNEQFF
j_gene: TRBJ2-1
v_gene: TRBV11-3

CDR3aa: CASSFGLPYNEQFF
j_gene: TRBJ2-1
v_gene: TRBV5-1

CDR3aa: CASSLGGYEQYF
j_gene: TRBJ2-7
v_gene: TRBV28

CDR3aa: CASSKGDRVDTQYF
j_gene: TRBJ2-3
v_gene: TRBV7-3

CDR3aa: CASSPEPWSGYTF
j_gene: TRBJ1-2
v_gene: TRBV7-2

CDR3aa: CASSLISRTDSSYEQYF
j_gene: TRBJ2-7
v_gene: TRBV7-6

CDR3aa: CASSFGFRTEAFF
j_gene: TRBJ1-1
v_gene: TRBV7-2

CDR3aa: CASSSPTSNEKLFF
j_gene: TRBJ1-4
v_gene: TRBV5-5

CDR3aa: CASSLAFPENYGYTF
j_gene: TRBJ1-2
v_gene: TRBV7-9

CDR3aa: CASSRGLAGGHNEQFF
j_gene: TRBJ2-1
v_gene: TRBV7-2

CDR3aa: CASTNSKNTDTQYF
j_gene: TRBJ2-3
v_gene: TRBV6-1

CDR3aa: CASSGQGGNEQFF
j_gene: TRBJ2-1
v_gene: TRBV19

CDR3aa: CASLESRGDTGELFF
j_gene: TRBJ2-2
v_gene: TRBV28

CDR3aa: CASSRGGSRRYEQYF
j_gene: TRBJ2-7
v_gene: TRBV6-5

CDR3aa: CASSWNRGNTEAFF
j_gene: TRBJ1-1
v_gene: TRBV5-1

CDR3aa: CAWGLRGGQETQYF
j_gene: TRBJ2-5
v_gene: TRBV30

CDR3aa: CASSVGTSGRTDTQYF
j_gene: TRBJ2-3
v_gene: TRBV9

CDR3aa: CASSLKIGDQETQYF
j_gene: TRBJ2-5
v_gene: TRBV5-4

CDR3aa: CASSSGFRSTGELFF
j_gene: TRBJ2-2
v_gene: TRBV19

CDR3aa: CASRGRGLGGYTF
j_gene: TRBJ1-2
v_gene: TRBV2

CDR3aa: CASSRRQQVYNEQFF
j_gene: TRBJ2-1
v_gene: TRBV7-3

CDR3aa: CAISEVDRTAQETQYF
j_gene: TRBJ2-5
v_gene: TRBV10-3

CDR3aa: CASSFGGIAGNEQFF
j_gene: TRBJ2-1
v_gene: TRBV5-1

CDR3aa: CASSQYTGITRILF
j_gene: TRBJ1-4
v_gene: TRBV28

CDR3aa: CASSDQQSTGELFF
j_gene: TRBJ2-2
v_gene: TRBV10-1

CDR3aa: CASSLVAGVETQYF
j_gene: TRBJ2-5
v_gene: TRBV5-1

CDR3aa: CASSATSGGQETQYF
j_gene: TRBJ2-5
v_gene: TRBV5-4

CDR3aa: CASSQEGGLAGDTQYF
j_gene: TRBJ2-3
v_gene: TRBV4-2